This T cell receptor beta chain stems from a study of T cell clones after liver transplantation. Study in general: As an antigen-independent comparator, third-party-reactive TCRbeta sequences came from pre-transplant mixed lymphocyte reactions.

The CDR3 covers 18 residues. V lost 1 base and J lost 4; bases outside the gene matches: 13. The germline gives CDR1 MGHRA, CDR2 YSYEKL. In regard to this clone: Its specificity is unknown.

The repertoire was sequenced with immunoSEQ multiplex PCR; TCRdb's copy has only in-frame clones and lacks some. The table lists around 71,000 clones, roughly 80% of them singletons. Study-wide points: Conclusions were preliminary, with small, heterogeneous patient groups. Compared with third party-reactive sequences, donor-reactive ones declined more, independent of withdrawal success.

Sorting of unstimulated PBMCs yielded separate CD3+CD4+ and CD3+CD8+ fractions. V is TRBV4-1 and J is TRBJ2-5, with TRBD2 matching 9 bases. This receptor was taken from a human patient who received a liver transplant. These T cells may partly come from the graft donor. The starting material was CD4+ T cells from blood, obtained 12 months after liver transplant. CDR3 sequence (DNA): TGCGCCAGCAGCCAAGCGATACCTGGCGGGAGGGTTTTAGAGACCCAGTACTTC. Protein sequence: CASSQAIPGGRVLETQYF.